The 15 T cell receptor beta chains in this list originate from one sample, sequenced in a study of cytomegalovirus exposure and HLA in healthy donors. It was with 60 Vbeta and 13 Jbeta primers that the PCR ran. The protocol was immunoSEQ multiplex PCR, while the TCRdb copy is restricted to in-frame clones and leaves out a portion. The data contain 150,000 to 200,000 clones, around three quarters of them singletons. The sample consisted of PBMCs. The receptors stem from a woman aged 25-40 years in good health and CMV-seronegative.

The V call is TRBV4-2, the J call TRBJ1-1, with D hard to call. CDR3 length: 13 amino acids. Germline V gene sequence: CDR1 LGHNA, CDR2 YNFKEQ. V dropped 4 bases and J dropped 5 bases, with 11 bases sitting between them. CDR3 coding DNA: TGTGCCAGCAGCCCCATGAGCGGTACTGAAGCTTTCTTT. Protein sequence: CASSPMSGTEAFF.

The rearrangement uses TRBV11-2 and TRBJ1-2; possible D gene TRBD1, 5 bases. The germline V and J ends were trimmed by 1 base and 4 bases, with 7 bases remaining between them. The CDR3 contains 13 residues. CDR1 is SGHAT, CDR2 FQNNGV, per germline. This CDR3 is CASSLGQGYGYTF. The DNA of the CDR3 is TGTGCCAGCAGCTTAGGGCAGGGCTATGGCTACACCTTC. Full variable domain (outside the CDR3, taken from reference TRBV11-2 and TRBJ1-2): EAGVAQSPRYKIIEKRQSVAFWCNPISGHATLYWYQQILGQGPKLLIQFQNNGVVDDSQLPKDRFSAERLKGVDSTLKIQPAKLEDSAVYLCASSLGQGYGYTFGSGTRLTVV.

The CDR3 nucleotides are TGTGCCAGCAGCGCCGACAGGGAGAATGAGCAGTTCTTC. It codes for CASSADRENEQFF. The chain has TRBV9 and TRBJ2-1, with TRBD1 identical over 7 bases. The germline CDR1 and CDR2 sequences are SGDLS and YYNGEE. Germline trimming cut 3 bases from V and 7 bases from J; bases unmatched to any gene: 4. The length of the CDR3 is 13 residues.

V gene TRBV28 combines with J gene TRBJ1-2, with D unresolved. Between the trimmed V and J ends, which lost 2 bases and 0 bases, there was a span of 4 bases. Germline lookup yields CDR1 MDHEN and CDR2 SYDVKM. The CDR3 is made up of 13 amino acids. CDR3 bases: TGTGCCAGCAGTTTACCAGCTAACTATGGCTACACCTTC. Its translation: CASSLPANYGYTF.

This chain joins TRBV7-2 and TRBJ2-2; the D gene is possibly TRBD2 (6 bases). V gave up 5 bases and J gave up 4 bases, with 14 bases separating them. Germline V lookup: CDR1 SGHTA, CDR2 FQGNSA. CDR3 length: 15 amino acids. For the CDR3, the DNA is TGTGCCAGCAGCCCATCCGGGCGGGGCACCGGGGAGCTGTTTTTT. The encoded protein is CASSPSGRGTGELFF. Filled out from reference TRBV7-2 and TRBJ2-2, the complete variable domain reads GAGVSQSPSNKVTEKGKDVELRCDPISGHTALYWYRQSLGQGLEFLIYFQGNSAPDKSGLPSDRFSAERTGGSVSTLTIQRTQQEDSAVYLCASSPSGRGTGELFFGEGSRLTVL.

V and J are TRBV30 and TRBJ1-5; tentative D call: TRBD1 (6 bases). The germline V gene has CDR1 GTSNPN and CDR2 SVGIG (reference sequence). The V and J ends lost 3 bases and 3 bases respectively, with 15 bases between them. The CDR3 extends over 15 amino acids. For the CDR3, the DNA is TGTGCCTGGAGCGGCCGAACAGGGCCCAATCAGCCCCAGCATTTT. It specifies CAWSGRTGPNQPQHF.

V usage is TRBV9 and J usage is TRBJ1-1, with 9 bases identical to TRBD1. The CDR3 sequence is 14 residues long. The germline CDR1 and CDR2 sequences are SGDLS and YYNGEE. J lost 7 bases, V lost 0 bases, and 4 bases had no gene match. Here the CDR3 reads CASSVATGGSEAFF. CDR3 in DNA: TGTGCCAGCAGCGTAGCGACAGGGGGGAGTGAAGCTTTCTTT.

The chain carries TRBV9 and TRBJ1-2, with a tentative D call TRBD1 (6 bases). V was shortened by 3 bases and J by 5 bases, with 8 bases between the two germline ends. This CDR3 region has 12 residues. Germline V gives CDR1 SGDLS, CDR2 YYNGEE. The DNA of the CDR3 is TGTGCCAGCAGCGACCAGGGGTATGGCTACACCTTC. Translated, it gives CASSDQGYGYTF.

The V call is TRBV7-6, the J call TRBJ2-7; no definite D call. Germline V gives CDR1 SGHVS, CDR2 FNYEAQ. V was trimmed by 0 bases and J by 3 bases, leaving 6 bases between them. The length of the CDR3 is 13 residues. The CDR3 nucleotides read TGTGCCAGCAGCTTAGCGCTACTCTACGAGCAGTACTTC. This encodes CASSLALLYEQYF.

The chain combines TRBV7-2 with TRBJ2-7; tentatively, D is TRBD2 (6 bases). The CDR3 is made up of 15 amino acids. Trimming stripped 4 bases from V and 2 bases from J, with 15 bases between. Germline V gives CDR1 SGHTA, CDR2 FQGNSA. DNA of the CDR3: TGTGCCAGCAGCTCTCGGCGGGGCGACACCTACGAGCAGTACTTC. It translates to CASSSRRGDTYEQYF.

V is TRBV29-1 and J is TRBJ1-4, with a weak D call TRBD1 (6 bases). CDR3 size: 14 residues. V was trimmed by 6 bases and J by 5 bases, leaving 16 bases between them. The germline CDR1 and CDR2 sequences are SQVTM and ANQGSEA. CDR3 residues: CSVGGRQANEKLFF. CDR3 coding DNA: TGCAGCGTGGGAGGGCGACAGGCAAATGAAAAACTGTTTTTT.

This chain joins TRBV23-1 and TRBJ1-4; no reliable D call. TRBV23-1 is flagged as an ORF with uncertain function. V was cut by 4 bases and J by 2 bases, with 14 bases left in between. The CDR3 is made up of 16 amino acids. The CDR3: CASSRPGRITNEKLFF. The CDR3 region has the DNA TGCGCCAGCAGTCGCCCAGGCAGGATCACTAATGAAAAACTGTTTTTT.

The J gene is TRBJ2-6, the V gene TRBV2; TRBD1 matches 7 bases. This CDR3 has 15 residues. Germline lookup yields CDR1 SNHLY and CDR2 FYNNEI. V lost 6 bases to trimming and J lost 0 bases; unmatched junction nucleotides: 2. The DNA of the CDR3 is TGTGCCAGCAGCTACAGGGGCTCTGGGGCCAACGTCCTGACTTTC. Amino acid sequence: CASSYRGSGANVLTF.

This rearrangement joins TRBV2 to TRBJ2-1, with 15 bases fitting TRBD2. This CDR3 is built from 21 residues. J was trimmed by 0 bases and V by 7 bases; bases with no gene match: 16. Germline-derived CDR1 and CDR2 are SNHLY and FYNNEI. The CDR3, as DNA: TGTGCCAGCAACCCGGCCCCGGGGACTAGCGGGGGGACGAGCTCCTACAATGAGCAGTTCTTC. Amino acid sequence: CASNPAPGTSGGTSSYNEQFF.

This clone was found once. In nucleotides, the CDR3 is TGCGCCAGCAGCTCCCACAGGGGATCGCTTGAAGCTTTCTTT. Translating gives CASSSHRGSLEAFF. This chain links TRBV5-1 with TRBJ1-1, with 7 bases fitting TRBD1. The CDR3 is 14 amino acids. V gave up 3 bases and J gave up 7 bases; unmatched junction bases: 9. CDR1 is SGHRS and CDR2 is YFSETQ in the germline V gene. The entire variable domain, with the rest obtained from reference TRBV5-1 and TRBJ1-1, is as follows: KAGVTQTPRYLIKTRGQQVTLSCSPISGHRSVSWYQQTPGQGLQFLFEYFSETQRNKGNFPGRFSGRQFSNSRSEMNVSTLELGDSALYLCASSSHRGSLEAFFGQGTRLTVV.